The 31 T cell receptor beta chains reported below all come from one sample, sequenced in a study of T cell repertoires in cytomegalovirus infection. TCRdb used MiXCR to reprocess the reads, holding one entry per CDR3 protein. The table has fewer than 200,000 distinct CDR3 sequences, about 20% seen once. No antigen is known for these receptors. Here the sequenced sample was CD8+ T cells from cultured PBMCs, taken from culture after CMV antigen stimulation. These receptors originate from a human donor in good health (CMV status not recorded). Some clones in this sample may be carry-over from other donors' samples.

The chain uses TRBV7-9 and TRBJ1-4, with TRBD1 identical over 7 bases. J gave up 5 bases and V 5 bases, and 11 bases lay outside the gene matches. The CDR3 spans 16 residues. Germline V gene data show CDR1 as SEHNR and CDR2 as FQNEAQ (reference sequence). The CDR3 loop is CASSPPTTGLNEKLFF. Here the CDR3 DNA reads TGTGCCAGCAGCCCGCCGACGACAGGGTTGAATGAAAAACTGTTTTTT.

In its sample, this clonotype was seen a few times. The chain has TRBV13 and TRBJ2-3; D might be TRBD1 or TRBD2, each matching 5 bases. The CDR3 is made up of 15 amino acids. The V end lost 5 bases, the J end lost 0 bases, and 12 bases lay between the germline ends. The germline CDR1 and CDR2 sequences are PRHDT and FYEKMQ (reference sequence). The CDR3 bases are TGTGCCAGCAGCGAGACGGGGCGGAGCACAGATACGCAGTATTTT. Protein product: CASSETGRSTDTQYF.

The chain uses TRBV7-2 and TRBJ1-5, with 9 bases lining up with TRBD1. The CDR3 is 19 residues long. Per germline, CDR1 SGHTA and CDR2 FQGNSA. The V segment lost 8 bases and the J segment 0 bases; nucleotides outside the gene matches: 17. The CDR3 nucleotides read TGTGCCAGCTCCCCCGGCGGGGGGACAGGGCGATATAGCAATCAGCCCCAGCATTTT. Protein: CASSPGGGTGRYSNQPQHF.

A few counts support this clonotype. The chain couples TRBV27 to TRBJ1-2, with D maybe TRBD1 (5 bases). Germline V lookup: CDR1 MNHEY, CDR2 SMNVEV (reference sequence). The CDR3 has 13 amino acids. With 8 bases removed from V and 4 bases from J, the gap between germline ends came to 14 bases. CDR3 nucleotides: TGTGCCAGCGGGGCTGGAGGAGGCTATGGCTACACCTTC. It encodes CASGAGGGYGYTF.

The chain couples TRBV28 to TRBJ2-7; D is tentatively TRBD1 or TRBD2 (5 bases each). The CDR3 length is 18 residues. Trimming cost V 3 bases and J 2 bases, with 23 bases left between them. Per germline, CDR1 MDHEN and CDR2 SYDVKM. CDR3 in amino acids: CASSFETAEPRLTYEQYF. In DNA, the CDR3 is TGTGCCAGCAGTTTTGAGACAGCGGAACCCCGCCTAACCTACGAGCAGTACTTC.

CDR3 region: CASSSPGHANTEAFF. CDR3 in DNA: TGTGCCAGCAGCTCTCCGGGACACGCGAACACTGAAGCTTTCTTT. V usage is TRBV7-2 and J usage is TRBJ1-1; D is perhaps TRBD1 (6 bases). V lost 4 bases and J lost 1, with 13 bases in between. Looked up from germline, CDR1 is SGHTA and CDR2 is FQGNSA. The CDR3 loop spans 15 amino acids.

The gene calls are TRBV12-3 or TRBV12-4 and TRBJ2-7; 7 bases align to TRBD2. Losses at the gene ends were 6 bases for V and 0 bases for J; bases not matched to a gene: 5. This CDR3 is 14 amino acids long. CDR3 nucleotide sequence: TGTGCCAGCAGGGCACCGGGGGGCTCCTACGAGCAGTACTTC. As protein: CASRAPGGSYEQYF.

V is TRBV6-2 or TRBV6-3 and J is TRBJ2-1, with D possibly TRBD2 on 5 matching bases. The CDR3 has 14 residues. The V gene lost 5 bases and the J gene lost 0 bases, with 8 bases spanning the gap. In germline, CDR1 is MNHEY, CDR2 SVGEGT. The CDR3 DNA reads TGTGCCAGCAGTCAGGAGGCCTCCTACAATGAGCAGTTCTTC. Translation: CASSQEASYNEQFF.

This clonotype was observed a few times. The chain employs TRBV12-3 or TRBV12-4 and TRBJ1-6; D ambiguous. This CDR3 contains 14 residues. V lost 0 bases and J lost 8, with 8 bases in between. The CDR3 region has the DNA TGTGCCAGCAGTTTAGCAGGGTCCGATTCACCCCTCCACTTT. Its protein is CASSLAGSDSPLHF.

This clonotype was counted between two and nine times. The rearrangement joins TRBV11-2 to TRBJ1-4; no reliable D call. From germline, CDR1 is SGHAT and CDR2 FQNNGV. Trimming shortened V by 5 bases and J by 5 bases, and 3 bases separated the two germline ends. The CDR3 is 11 amino acids. The CDR3: CASSLNEKLFF. The CDR3 nucleotides read TGTGCCAGCAGCCTAAATGAAAAACTGTTTTTT.

V is TRBV10-3 and J is TRBJ2-5; 11 bases are a match to TRBD2. Trimming cost V 7 bases and J 5 bases; bases outside gene matches: 18. CDR3 length: 18 residues. The germline CDR1 and CDR2 sequences are ENHRY and SYGVKD. The DNA for the CDR3 is TGTGCCATCACCCCCCTAGCGGGGGGTCACCGGGGTAACGAGACCCAGTACTTC. As protein: CAITPLAGGHRGNETQYF.

The V and J genes are TRBV7-9 and TRBJ2-2; 7 nucleotides match TRBD1. Germline CDR1 and CDR2: SEHNR and FQNEAQ (reference sequence). The CDR3 totals 15 residues. After removal of 5 bases from V and 7 bases from J, the junction contained 10 bases not matched to a gene. Here the CDR3 DNA reads TGTGCCAGCAGCCATTCGACAGGGCCGAACGGGGAGCTGTTTTTT. This translates into CASSHSTGPNGELFF.

This clonotype was seen a handful of times. This chain links TRBV14 with TRBJ1-6, with TRBD1 identical over 10 bases. Germline V gene data show CDR1 as SGHDN and CDR2 as FVKESK. Trimming cost V 3 bases and J 8 bases; bases outside gene matches: 7. The CDR3 length is 16 residues. CDR3: CASSHTDRGLHSPLHF. The CDR3 nucleotides read TGTGCCAGCAGCCATACAGACAGGGGGCTGCATTCACCCCTCCACTTT.

This chain uses TRBV24-1 with TRBJ1-5, with D perhaps matching TRBD1 (6 bases). The V gene's germline CDR1 is KGHDR and CDR2 SFDVKD. This CDR3 spans 16 amino acids. The V and J ends lost 4 bases and 5 bases respectively, with 17 bases between them. The CDR3 coding sequence is TGTGCCACCAGTGAGGGGACATCTAATTACCATCAGCCCCAGCATTTT. Translating gives CATSEGTSNYHQPQHF.

This clonotype appeared a few times. V is TRBV6-5 and J is TRBJ2-5, with D possibly TRBD2 on 6 matching bases. The ends were cut back, 0 bases at V and 5 bases at J, with 16 bases in the middle. This CDR3 has 16 residues. Germline V lookup: CDR1 MNHEY, CDR2 SVGAGI. The CDR3 loop is CASSYSSGLLTETQYF. CDR3 DNA: TGTGCCAGCAGTTACTCTTCGGGACTCCTCACCGAGACCCAGTACTTC.

This clonotype has more than one count but fewer than ten. The J gene is TRBJ2-3, the V gene TRBV7-9; 14 nucleotides line up with TRBD2. Germline-derived CDR1 and CDR2 are SEHNR and FQNEAQ (reference sequence). The CDR3 totals 19 residues. With 5 bases clipped from V and 0 bases from J, the junction kept 10 bases outside the gene matches. CDR3: CASSARLAGGPGSTDTQYF. CDR3 in DNA: TGTGCCAGCAGCGCTAGACTAGCGGGGGGGCCTGGGAGCACAGATACGCAGTATTTT.

This clonotype turned up a few times. This CDR3 reads CASSVGGESEQFF. Written as DNA, the CDR3 is TGTGCCAGCAGCGTAGGTGGGGAAAGTGAGCAGTTCTTC. The chain has TRBV9 and TRBJ2-1; D not resolved. V was shortened by 0 bases and J by 9 bases, with 10 bases between the two germline ends. Germline CDR1 and CDR2: SGDLS and YYNGEE. The CDR3 runs 13 residues. Based on the CDR3 plus reference TRBV9 and TRBJ2-1, the full variable domain is DSGVTQTPKHLITATGQRVTLRCSPRSGDLSVYWYQQSLDQGLQFLIQYYNGEERAKGNILERFSAQQFPDLHSELNLSSLELGDSALYFCASSVGGESEQFFGPGTRLTVL.

This clonotype was seen a handful of times. This sequence joins TRBV12-3 or TRBV12-4 and TRBJ2-5; D not certain. There are 11 residues in the CDR3. V was clipped by 3 bases and J by 11 bases, with 10 bases between them. CDR3 loop: CASSLSTRQYF. The CDR3, as DNA: TGTGCCAGCAGTTTGAGCACCCGTCAGTACTTC.

The chain has TRBV7-9 and TRBJ1-4, with D unclear. V was clipped by 8 bases and J by 5 bases, with 9 bases between them. Germline-derived CDR1 and CDR2 are SEHNR and FQNEAQ (reference sequence). The CDR3 contains 12 residues. Written as DNA, the CDR3 is TGTGCCAGCCGAGCTGAAAATGAAAAACTGTTTTTT. The encoded protein is CASRAENEKLFF. Full variable domain (rest looked up from reference TRBV7-9 and TRBJ1-4): DTGVSQNPRHKITKRGQNVTFRCDPISEHNRLYWYRQTLGQGPEFLTYFQNEAQLEKSRLLSDRFSAERPKGSFSTLEIQRTEQGDSAMYLCASRAENEKLFFGSGTQLSVL.

The chain joins TRBV7-6 to TRBJ1-3; D may be TRBD1 (5 bases). The V gene's germline CDR1 is SGHVS and CDR2 FNYEAQ. Trimming removed 5 bases from V and 0 bases from J, with 11 bases in between. The CDR3 covers 15 residues. In DNA, the CDR3 is TGTGCCAGCAGCCCTCTGGGGGACTCTGGAAACACCATATATTTT. This translates into CASSPLGDSGNTIYF.

The CDR3 coding sequence is TGCAGTGCTAGAGATATAACAGGGTGGAACACTGAAGCTTTCTTT. This gives the protein CSARDITGWNTEAFF. This chain connects TRBV20-1 to TRBJ1-1; perhaps TRBD1 as D (6 bases). The germline V gene encodes CDR1 DFQATT and CDR2 SNEGSKA (reference sequence). There are 15 residues in the CDR3. The V end was cut by 0 bases, the J end by 1 base, with 12 bases between.

Only a few counts were recorded for this clonotype. The chain joins TRBV7-2 to TRBJ1-3; no reliable D call. The germline CDR1 and CDR2 sequences are SGHTA and FQGNSA. This CDR3 contains 14 residues. V was clipped by 5 bases and J by 2 bases, with 10 bases between them. In nucleotides, the CDR3 is TGTGCCAGCAGCCTAGTGGGTCCTGGAAACACCATATATTTT. As protein: CASSLVGPGNTIYF.

This clonotype was detected a few times. DNA for the CDR3: TGTGCCAGCAGCTCAAGGACAGGGGGATTTAATTCACCCCTCCACTTT. Protein sequence: CASSSRTGGFNSPLHF. This chain joins TRBV7-9 and TRBJ1-6; TRBD1 aligns across 10 bases. Germline trimming cut 4 bases from V and 6 bases from J; bases unmatched to any gene: 6. CDR3 length: 16 residues. Looked up from germline, CDR1 is SEHNR and CDR2 is FQNEAQ (reference sequence).

This clonotype was counted many times. V is TRBV11-2 and J is TRBJ2-7; D ambiguous. This CDR3 spans 14 amino acids. Germline CDR1 SGHAT, CDR2 FQNNGV. The germline V and J ends were trimmed by 0 bases and 4 bases, with 10 bases remaining between them. The CDR3 nucleotides read TGTGCCAGCAGCTTAGATGGGTTCAATTACGAGCAGTACTTC. It specifies CASSLDGFNYEQYF.

A few counts support this clonotype. The V gene is TRBV28, the J gene TRBJ2-5; 11 nucleotides line up with TRBD2. Germline CDR1 and CDR2: MDHEN and SYDVKM. There are 14 residues in the CDR3. V gave up 7 bases and J gave up 8 bases; unmatched junction bases: 9. The CDR3 region is CASTLVLAGGTQYF. CDR3 nucleotides: TGTGCCAGCACCCTTGTGCTAGCGGGGGGAACCCAGTACTTC. Together with reference TRBV28 and TRBJ2-5, the CDR3 gives the full variable domain: DVKVTQSSRYLVKRTGEKVFLECVQDMDHENMFWYRQDPGLGLRLIYFSYDVKMKEKGDIPEGYSVSREKKERFSLILESASTNQTSMYLCASTLVLAGGTQYFGPGTRLLVL.

This clonotype has a handful of counts. The chain is built from TRBV19 and TRBJ1-5; D is unresolved. There are 14 residues in the CDR3. Germline assignment: CDR1 LNHDA and CDR2 SQIVND (reference sequence). Between the trimmed V and J ends, which lost 5 bases and 2 bases, there was a span of 10 bases. CDR3 loop: CASSSRGGNQPQHF. The CDR3 region has the DNA TGTGCCAGTAGTTCTCGGGGAGGCAATCAGCCCCAGCATTTT.

This clonotype was recorded a few times. Sequence at one end of the junction differs from germline and may be a read error. The rearrangement joins TRBV4-1 to TRBJ1-1; D is possibly TRBD1 (5 bases). The CDR3 consists of 15 residues. From germline, CDR1 is MGHRA and CDR2 YSYEKL. CDR3 amino acids: CASSQEPGPNTEAFF. The CDR3 DNA reads as TGTGCCAGCAGCCAAGAACCAGGGCCGAACACTGAAGCTTTCTTT.

In this sample, this clonotype turned up a few times. This chain uses TRBV7-2 with TRBJ2-1; no clear D gene. This CDR3 is built from 12 residues. The germline V gene has CDR1 SGHTA and CDR2 FQGNSA. Trimming cost V 2 bases and J 3 bases, with 2 bases left between them. This CDR3 is CASSLNYNEQFF. CDR3 in DNA: TGTGCCAGCAGCTTAAACTACAATGAGCAGTTCTTC.

The chain combines TRBV27 with TRBJ1-5; no firm D call. CDR1 is MNHEY, CDR2 SMNVEV, per germline (reference sequence). The CDR3 covers 12 residues. Trimming cost V 6 bases and J 9 bases, with 12 bases left between them. CDR3 sequence (DNA): TGTGCCAGCAGCTCCTCTAGTGGGCCCCAGCATTTT. It is translated as CASSSSSGPQHF.

This clonotype was seen more than once but under ten times. V and J are TRBV7-8 and TRBJ2-5; possible D gene TRBD1, 6 bases. The CDR3 extends over 13 amino acids. The V gene lost 3 bases and the J gene lost 3 bases, with 8 bases spanning the gap. Germline V gene lookup returns CDR1 SGHVS and CDR2 FQNEAQ. For the CDR3, the DNA is TGTGCCAGCAGCTTCTGGACAGAAGAGACCCAGTACTTC. This sequence encodes CASSFWTEETQYF. Full variable domain (remainder filled in from reference TRBV7-8 and TRBJ2-5): GAGVSQSPRYKVAKRGQDVALRCDPISGHVSLFWYQQALGQGPEFLTYFQNEAQLDKSGLPSDRFFAERPEGSVSTLKIQRTQQEDSAVYLCASSFWTEETQYFGPGTRLLVL.

This chain uses TRBV24-1 with TRBJ1-5; no clear D. The V gene's germline CDR1 is KGHDR and CDR2 SFDVKD. The CDR3 spans 14 residues. The V end lost 3 bases, the J end lost 0 bases, and 5 bases lay between the germline ends. The CDR3 nucleotides are TGTGCCACCAGTGATGGGCTTAGCAATCAGCCCCAGCATTTT. It is translated as CATSDGLSNQPQHF.